The subject of this entry is one T cell receptor (beta chain). Its specificity is not known. This CDR3 spans 12 amino acids. CDR1 and CDR2 (germline): MNHEY, SVGAGI. V lost 3 bases and J 8 bases, leaving 10 bases between the germline ends. The data were taken from a study of cytomegalovirus exposure and HLA in healthy donors. Study observations and caveats: Cytomegalovirus-associated status was assigned to 150 to 200 TCR beta chains. In a later analysis, a missense DCLRE1C variant was linked to TCR beta V- and J-gene trimming.

Primers included in the PCR were 60 Vbeta and 13 Jbeta primers. Clones were read by immunoSEQ multiplex PCR, and TCRdb kept only the in-frame ones, dropping some. The data contain about 220,000 clones, approximately 82% of them singletons. The genes are TRBV6-5 and TRBJ1-2; D not certain. Sequenced material: PBMCs. The clonotype comes from a man between 18 and 29 years old in good health and CMV-seronegative. In DNA, the CDR3 is TGTGCCAGCAGTTATGGGCCAGCAGGCTACACCTTC. It translates to CASSYGPAGYTF.